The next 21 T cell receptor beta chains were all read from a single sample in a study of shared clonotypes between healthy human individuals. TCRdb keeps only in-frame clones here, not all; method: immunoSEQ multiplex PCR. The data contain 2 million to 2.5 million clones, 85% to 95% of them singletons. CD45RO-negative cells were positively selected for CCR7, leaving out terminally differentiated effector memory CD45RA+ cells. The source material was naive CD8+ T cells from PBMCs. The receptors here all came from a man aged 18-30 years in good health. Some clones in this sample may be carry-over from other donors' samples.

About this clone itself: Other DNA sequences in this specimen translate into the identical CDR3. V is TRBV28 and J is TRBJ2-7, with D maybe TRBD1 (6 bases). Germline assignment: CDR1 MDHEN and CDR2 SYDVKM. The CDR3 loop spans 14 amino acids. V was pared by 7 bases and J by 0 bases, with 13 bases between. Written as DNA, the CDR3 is TGTGCCAGCACGGAGACAGGAAGCTCCTACGAGCAGTACTTC. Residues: CASTETGSSYEQYF.

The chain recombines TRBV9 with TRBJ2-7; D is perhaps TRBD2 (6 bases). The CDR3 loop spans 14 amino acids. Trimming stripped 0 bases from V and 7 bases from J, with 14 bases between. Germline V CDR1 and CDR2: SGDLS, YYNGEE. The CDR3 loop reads CASSVVDGSEEQYF. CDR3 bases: TGTGCCAGCAGCGTAGTCGACGGGAGTGAAGAGCAGTACTTC. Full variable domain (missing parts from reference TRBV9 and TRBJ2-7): DSGVTQTPKHLITATGQRVTLRCSPRSGDLSVYWYQQSLDQGLQFLIQYYNGEERAKGNILERFSAQQFPDLHSELNLSSLELGDSALYFCASSVVDGSEEQYFGPGTRLTVT.

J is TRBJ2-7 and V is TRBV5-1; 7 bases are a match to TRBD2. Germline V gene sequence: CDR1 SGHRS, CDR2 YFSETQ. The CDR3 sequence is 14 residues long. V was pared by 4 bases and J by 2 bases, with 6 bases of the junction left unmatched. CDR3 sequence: CASSGAGTPYEQYF. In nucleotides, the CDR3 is TGCGCCAGCAGCGGAGCGGGAACCCCCTACGAGCAGTACTTC.

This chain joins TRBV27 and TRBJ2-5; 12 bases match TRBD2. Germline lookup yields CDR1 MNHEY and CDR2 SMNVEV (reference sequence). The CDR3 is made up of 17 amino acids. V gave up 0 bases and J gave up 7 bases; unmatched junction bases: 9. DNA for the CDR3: TGTGCCAGCAGTTTATCTGCTAGCGGGAGGGCCTCGGTGACCCAGTACTTC. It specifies CASSLSASGRASVTQYF.

Here the CDR3 reads CASSQHIASGRFYEQYF. In nucleotides, the CDR3 is TGCGCCAGCAGCCAACACATCGCCAGCGGGAGATTCTACGAGCAGTACTTC. This chain links TRBV4-1 with TRBJ2-7, with 8 positions matching TRBD2. CDR3 size: 17 residues. Germline CDR1 is MGHRA and CDR2 is YSYEKL. Trimming removed 2 bases from V and 3 bases from J; junction bases left unmatched: 12.

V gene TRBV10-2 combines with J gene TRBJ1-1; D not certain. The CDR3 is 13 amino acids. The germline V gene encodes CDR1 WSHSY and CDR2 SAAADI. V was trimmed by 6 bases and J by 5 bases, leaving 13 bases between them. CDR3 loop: CASRERRTTEAFF. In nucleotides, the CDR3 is TGCGCCAGCAGGGAGAGGAGAACAACTGAAGCTTTCTTT.

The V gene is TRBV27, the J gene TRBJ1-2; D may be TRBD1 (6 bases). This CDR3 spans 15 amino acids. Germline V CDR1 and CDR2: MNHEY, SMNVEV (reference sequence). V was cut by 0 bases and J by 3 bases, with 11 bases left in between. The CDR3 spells CASSLSGAGYYGYTF. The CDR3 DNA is TGTGCCAGCAGTTTATCGGGGGCCGGATACTATGGCTACACCTTC.

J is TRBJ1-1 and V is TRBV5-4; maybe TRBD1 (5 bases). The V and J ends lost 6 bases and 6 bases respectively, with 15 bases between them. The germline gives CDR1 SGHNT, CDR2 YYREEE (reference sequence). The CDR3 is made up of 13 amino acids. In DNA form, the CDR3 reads TGTGCCAGCAAAGAGCAGGGAGGGCCTGAAGCTTTCTTT. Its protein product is CASKEQGGPEAFF.

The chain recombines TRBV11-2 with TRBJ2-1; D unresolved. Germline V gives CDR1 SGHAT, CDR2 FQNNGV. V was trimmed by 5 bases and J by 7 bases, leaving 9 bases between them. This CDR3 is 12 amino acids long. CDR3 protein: CASSPHFNEQFF. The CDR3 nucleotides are TGTGCCAGCAGCCCCCATTTTAATGAGCAGTTCTTC.

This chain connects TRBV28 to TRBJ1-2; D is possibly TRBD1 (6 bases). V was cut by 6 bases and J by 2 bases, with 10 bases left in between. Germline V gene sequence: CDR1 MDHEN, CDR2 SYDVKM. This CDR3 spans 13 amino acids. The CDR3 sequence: CASSRDTNYGYTF. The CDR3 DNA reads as TGTGCCAGCAGCCGGGACACCAACTATGGCTACACCTTC.

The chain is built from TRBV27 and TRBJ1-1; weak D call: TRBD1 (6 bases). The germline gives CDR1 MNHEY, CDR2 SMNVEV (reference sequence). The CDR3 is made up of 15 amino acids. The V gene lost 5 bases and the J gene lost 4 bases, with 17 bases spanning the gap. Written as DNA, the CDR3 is TGTGCCAGCAGTCCCCTGGGGGCCAGGAGCACTGAAGCTTTCTTT. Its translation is CASSPLGARSTEAFF.

Here the CDR3 DNA reads TGTGCCTGGAGTGTGCGGGCCAGGTCCTACGAGCAGTACTTC. Translating gives CAWSVRARSYEQYF. The chain couples TRBV30 to TRBJ2-7, with D possibly matching TRBD2 (5 bases). V dropped 0 bases and J dropped 1 base, with 10 bases sitting between them. Germline lookup yields CDR1 GTSNPN and CDR2 SVGIG (reference sequence). CDR3 length equals 14 residues.

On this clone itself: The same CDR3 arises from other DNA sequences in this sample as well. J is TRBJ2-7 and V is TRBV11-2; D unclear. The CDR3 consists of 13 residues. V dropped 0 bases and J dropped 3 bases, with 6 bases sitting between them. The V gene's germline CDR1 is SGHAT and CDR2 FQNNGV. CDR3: CASSLERSYEQYF. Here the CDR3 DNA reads TGTGCCAGCAGCTTAGAGCGGAGCTACGAGCAGTACTTC. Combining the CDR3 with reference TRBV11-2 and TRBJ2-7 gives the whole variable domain EAGVAQSPRYKIIEKRQSVAFWCNPISGHATLYWYQQILGQGPKLLIQFQNNGVVDDSQLPKDRFSAERLKGVDSTLKIQPAKLEDSAVYLCASSLERSYEQYFGPGTRLTVT.

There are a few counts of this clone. This CDR3 reads CASSGGTGDQPQHF. CDR3 bases: TGTGCCAGCAGTGGGGGGACAGGGGATCAGCCCCAGCATTTT. The rearrangement joins TRBV6-1 to TRBJ1-5; TRBD1 agrees at 10 bases. Germline V CDR1 and CDR2: MNHNS, SASEGT. Germline trimming cut 4 bases from V and 5 bases from J; bases unmatched to any gene: 2. The CDR3 has 14 residues.

The CDR3 region is CASSYSAVGRWYF. DNA of the CDR3: TGTGCCAGCAGTTACTCCGCCGTGGGCCGTTGGTACTTC. V is TRBV6-5 and J is TRBJ2-7; D is uncertain. Between the trimmed V and J ends, which lost 0 bases and 12 bases, there was a span of 15 bases. The CDR3 sequence is 13 residues long. Germline V gene lookup returns CDR1 MNHEY and CDR2 SVGAGI.

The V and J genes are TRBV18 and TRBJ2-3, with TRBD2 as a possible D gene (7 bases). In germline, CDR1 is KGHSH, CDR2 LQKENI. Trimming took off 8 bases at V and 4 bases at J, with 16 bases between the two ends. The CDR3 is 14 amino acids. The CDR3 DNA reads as TGTGCCAGCCTTACGAGGGGGGGCGCAGATACGCAGTATTTT. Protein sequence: CASLTRGGADTQYF.

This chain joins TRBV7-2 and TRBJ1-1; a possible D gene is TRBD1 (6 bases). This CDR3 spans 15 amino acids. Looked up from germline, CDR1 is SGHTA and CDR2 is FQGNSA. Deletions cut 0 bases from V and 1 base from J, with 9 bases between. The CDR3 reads CASSLAGGSNTEAFF. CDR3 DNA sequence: TGTGCCAGCAGCTTAGCAGGGGGTTCGAACACTGAAGCTTTCTTT.

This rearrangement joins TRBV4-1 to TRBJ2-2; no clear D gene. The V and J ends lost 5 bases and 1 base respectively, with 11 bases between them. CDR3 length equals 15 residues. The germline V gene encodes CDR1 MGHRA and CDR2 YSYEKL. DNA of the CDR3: TGCGCCAGCAGCTATCAGCAGTTGAACACCGGGGAGCTGTTTTTT. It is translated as CASSYQQLNTGELFF.

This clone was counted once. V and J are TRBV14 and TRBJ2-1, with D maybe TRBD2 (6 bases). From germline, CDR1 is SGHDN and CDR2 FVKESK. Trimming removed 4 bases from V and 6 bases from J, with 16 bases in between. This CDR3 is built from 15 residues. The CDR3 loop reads CASSPRDLTTNEQFF. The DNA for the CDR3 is TGTGCCAGCAGCCCCCGGGACTTGACTACCAATGAGCAGTTCTTC.

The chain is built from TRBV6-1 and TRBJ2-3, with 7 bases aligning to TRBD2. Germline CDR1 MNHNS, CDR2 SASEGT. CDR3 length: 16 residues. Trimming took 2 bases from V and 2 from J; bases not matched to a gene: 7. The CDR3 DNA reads TGTGCCAGCAGTGAATGGACTAGGTCAAACACAGATACGCAGTATTTT. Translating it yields CASSEWTRSNTDTQYF.

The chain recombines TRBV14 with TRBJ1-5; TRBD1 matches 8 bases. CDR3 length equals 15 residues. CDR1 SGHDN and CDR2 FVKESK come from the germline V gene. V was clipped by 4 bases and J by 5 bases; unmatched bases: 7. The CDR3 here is CASSPGTGSHQPQHF. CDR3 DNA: TGTGCCAGCAGCCCAGGGACAGGCAGCCATCAGCCCCAGCATTTT.